The source of this T cell receptor (beta chain) is a study of T cell changes during pregnancy in multiple sclerosis. Generated by immunoSEQ multiplex PCR, the TCRdb table keeps only in-frame clones and is missing some. This sample has 65,000 to 85,000 clones, with over 85% found just once. V was clipped by 5 bases and J by 0 bases, with 16 bases between them. The CDR3 runs to 17 residues. Per germline, CDR1 LNHDA and CDR2 SQIVND (reference sequence). This receptor was identified in a female donor with multiple sclerosis, enrolled in a pregnancy study. The sequencing here drew on CD4+ T cells from peripheral blood mononuclear cells, taken before pregnancy. The rearrangement joins TRBV19 to TRBJ2-2, with D possibly TRBD1 on 5 matching bases. The CDR3 loop is CASSRLVGASNTGELFF. Written as DNA, the CDR3 is TGTGCCAGTAGTCGTCTCGTTGGGGCTTCGAACACCGGGGAGCTGTTTTTT.